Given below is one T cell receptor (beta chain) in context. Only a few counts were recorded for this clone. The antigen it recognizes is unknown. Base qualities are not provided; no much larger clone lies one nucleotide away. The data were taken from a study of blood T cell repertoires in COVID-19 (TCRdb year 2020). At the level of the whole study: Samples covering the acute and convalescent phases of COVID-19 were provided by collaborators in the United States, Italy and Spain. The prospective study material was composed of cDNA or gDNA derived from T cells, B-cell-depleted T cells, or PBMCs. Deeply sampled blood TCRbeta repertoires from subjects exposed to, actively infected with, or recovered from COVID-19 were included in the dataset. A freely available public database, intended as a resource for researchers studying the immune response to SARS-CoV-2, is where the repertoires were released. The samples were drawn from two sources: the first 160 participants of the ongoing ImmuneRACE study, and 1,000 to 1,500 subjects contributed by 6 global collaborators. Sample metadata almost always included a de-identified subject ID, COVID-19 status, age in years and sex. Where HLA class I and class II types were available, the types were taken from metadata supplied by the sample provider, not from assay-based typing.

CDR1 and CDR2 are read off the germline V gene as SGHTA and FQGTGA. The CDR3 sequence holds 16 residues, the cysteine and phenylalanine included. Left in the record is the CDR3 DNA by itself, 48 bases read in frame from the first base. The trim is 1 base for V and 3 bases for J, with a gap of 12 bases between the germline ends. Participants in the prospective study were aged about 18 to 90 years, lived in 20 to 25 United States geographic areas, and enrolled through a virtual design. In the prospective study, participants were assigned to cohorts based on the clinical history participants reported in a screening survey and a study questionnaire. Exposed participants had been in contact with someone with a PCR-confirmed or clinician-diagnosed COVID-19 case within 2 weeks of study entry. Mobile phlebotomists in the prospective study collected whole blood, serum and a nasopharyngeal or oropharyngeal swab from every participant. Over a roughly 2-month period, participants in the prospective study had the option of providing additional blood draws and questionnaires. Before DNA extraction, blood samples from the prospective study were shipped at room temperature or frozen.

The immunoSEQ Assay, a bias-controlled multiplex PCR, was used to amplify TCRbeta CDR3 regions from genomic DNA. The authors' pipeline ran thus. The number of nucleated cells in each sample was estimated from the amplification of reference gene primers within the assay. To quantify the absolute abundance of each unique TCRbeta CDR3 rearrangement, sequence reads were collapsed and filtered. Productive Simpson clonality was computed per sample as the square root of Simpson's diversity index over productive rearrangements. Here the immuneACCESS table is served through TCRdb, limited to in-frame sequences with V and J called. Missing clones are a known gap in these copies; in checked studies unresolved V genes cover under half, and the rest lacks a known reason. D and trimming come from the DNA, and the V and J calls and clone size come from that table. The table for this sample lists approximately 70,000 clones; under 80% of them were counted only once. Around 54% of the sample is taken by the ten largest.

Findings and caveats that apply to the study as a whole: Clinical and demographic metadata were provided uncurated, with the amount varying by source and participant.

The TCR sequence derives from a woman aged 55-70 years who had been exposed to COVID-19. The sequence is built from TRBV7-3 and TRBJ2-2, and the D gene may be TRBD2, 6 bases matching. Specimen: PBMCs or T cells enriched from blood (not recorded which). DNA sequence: TGTGCCAGCAGCTTAAATCCGGGGGTTCACACCGGGGAGCTGTTTTTT. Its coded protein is CASSLNPGVHTGELFF. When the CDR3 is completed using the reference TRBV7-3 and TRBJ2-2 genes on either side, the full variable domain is GAGVSQTPSNKVTEKGKYVELRCDPISGHTALYWYRQSLGQGPEFLIYFQGTGAADDSGLPNDRFFAVRPEGSVSTLKIQRTERGDSAVYLCASSLNPGVHTGELFFGEGSRLTVL.